This record looks at one T cell receptor (beta chain) sequence and its context. Its antigen is undetermined. Cells sorted as Tregs were CD4+, CD25+ and CD127-/low. This CDR3 comprises 15 residues. V shed 1 base and J 4 bases; nucleotides not matched to a gene: 6. Germline CDR1 SGDLS, CDR2 YYNGEE. Study-wide results and limits: Greatest tumor Treg TCR overlap was with tumor naive CD4+ cells.

After constant-region reverse-primer amplification, full-length variable regions underwent semi-nested PCR with Nested Universal Primer A. MiXCR, applied by TCRdb to the 5' RACE reads, yields one record per CDR3 protein. The data contain roughly 60,000 distinct CDR3 sequences, about 28% of them singletons. The sequenced material came from tumor-infiltrating Tregs sorted from the breast tumor. This receptor was obtained from a female donor with breast cancer. The chain recombines TRBV9 with TRBJ2-7, with 9 positions matching TRBD1. This CDR3 is CASSVTGTGSYEQYF. The DNA for the CDR3 is TGTGCCAGCAGCGTAACCGGGACAGGGTCTTACGAGCAGTACTTC.